The sample holds a few counts of the clone carrying this T cell receptor (beta chain). Its antigen is as yet unknown. PCR was performed a second time for roughly 6 to 12 cycles using a sample-barcoded 5' primer and a J-beta primer mix. TCRdb fed the 5' RACE reads into MiXCR, producing one record per CDR3 protein. The sample yields over a million distinct CDR3 sequences, 45% seen once. This record belongs to a study of blood T cells in healthy people across ages. On the study more broadly: Template switching retrieved approximately one barcoded beta molecule for each two T cells. Findings of the study overall: The diversity estimates, figures obtained from one million T cells, were considered underestimates.

Isolation yielded PBMCs, at least 6.5 million per sample, in every case. The CDR3 runs to 18 residues. Trimming removed 4 bases from V and 4 bases from J; junction bases left unmatched: 10. Germline V gene sequence: CDR1 SGHRS, CDR2 YFSETQ. Input material: blood. The J gene is TRBJ2-1, the V gene TRBV5-1, with TRBD2 matching 14 bases. The receptor was isolated from an older woman in good health. DNA of the CDR3: TGCGCCAGCAGCGGAGGACTAGCGGGAGGTGGAACATACAATGAGCAGTTCTTC. Amino acids: CASSGGLAGGGTYNEQFF.